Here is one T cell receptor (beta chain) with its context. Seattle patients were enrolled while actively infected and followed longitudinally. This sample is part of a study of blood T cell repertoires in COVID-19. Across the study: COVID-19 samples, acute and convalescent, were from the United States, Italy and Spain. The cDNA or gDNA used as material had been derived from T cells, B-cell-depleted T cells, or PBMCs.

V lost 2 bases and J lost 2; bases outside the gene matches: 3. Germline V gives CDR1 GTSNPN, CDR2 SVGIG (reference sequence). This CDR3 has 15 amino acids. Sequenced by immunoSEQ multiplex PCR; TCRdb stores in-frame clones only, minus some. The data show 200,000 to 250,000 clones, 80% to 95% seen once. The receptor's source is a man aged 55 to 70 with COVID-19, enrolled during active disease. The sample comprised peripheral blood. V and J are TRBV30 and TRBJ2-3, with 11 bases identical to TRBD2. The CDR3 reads CAWSLLAGATDTQYF. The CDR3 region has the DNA TGTGCCTGGAGTTTACTAGCGGGGGCCACAGATACGCAGTATTTT.